This T cell receptor beta chain originates from a study of T cell responses to AZD1222 COVID-19 vaccine. This CDR3 has 15 residues. Germline CDR1 is KGHSH and CDR2 is LQKENI. V was pared by 1 base and J by 4 bases, with 13 bases between. Produced via immunoSEQ multiplex PCR; TCRdb's table is partial and in-frame only. The sample holds 90,000 to 150,000 clones, approximately 93% seen once. A single count supports this clone. This TCR derives from an adult in good health. This sequence joins TRBV18 and TRBJ1-1, with D perhaps TRBD1 (6 bases). The sample here was peripheral blood, taken on day 0 of AZD1222 vaccination. CDR3 coding DNA: TGTGCCAGCTCACCACTCGGCAGGGGCACCACTGAAGCTTTCTTT. Amino acid sequence: CASSPLGRGTTEAFF.